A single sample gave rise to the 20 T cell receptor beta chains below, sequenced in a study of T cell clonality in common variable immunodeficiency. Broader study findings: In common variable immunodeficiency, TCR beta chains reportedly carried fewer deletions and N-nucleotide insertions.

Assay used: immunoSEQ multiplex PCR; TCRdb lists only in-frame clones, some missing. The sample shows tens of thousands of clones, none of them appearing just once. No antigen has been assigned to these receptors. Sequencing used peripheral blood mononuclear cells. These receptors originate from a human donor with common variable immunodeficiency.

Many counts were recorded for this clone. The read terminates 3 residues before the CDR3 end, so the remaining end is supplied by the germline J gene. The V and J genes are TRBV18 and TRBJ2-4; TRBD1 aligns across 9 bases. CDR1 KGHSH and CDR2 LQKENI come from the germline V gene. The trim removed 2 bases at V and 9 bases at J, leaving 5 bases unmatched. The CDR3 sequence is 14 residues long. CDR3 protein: CASSPGTGSIIQYF. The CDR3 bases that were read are TGTGCCAGCTCACCAGGGACAGGGAGCATCATT.

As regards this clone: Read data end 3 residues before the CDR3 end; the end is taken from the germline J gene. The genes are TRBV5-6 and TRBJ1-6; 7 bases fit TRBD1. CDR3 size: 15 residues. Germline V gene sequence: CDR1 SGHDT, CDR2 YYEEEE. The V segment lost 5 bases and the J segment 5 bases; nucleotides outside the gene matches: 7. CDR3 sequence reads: CASRPFDRDNSPLHF. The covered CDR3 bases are TGTGCCAGCAGACCCTTCGACAGGGATAATTCACCC.

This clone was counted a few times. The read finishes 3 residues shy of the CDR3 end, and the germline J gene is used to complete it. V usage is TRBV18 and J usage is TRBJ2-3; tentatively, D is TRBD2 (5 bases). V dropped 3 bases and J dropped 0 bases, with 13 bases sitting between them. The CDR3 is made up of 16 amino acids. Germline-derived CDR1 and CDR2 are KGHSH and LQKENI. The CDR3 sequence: CASSPKRGPSTDTQYF. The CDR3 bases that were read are TGTGCCAGCTCACCCAAGCGCGGGCCTAGCACAGATACG.

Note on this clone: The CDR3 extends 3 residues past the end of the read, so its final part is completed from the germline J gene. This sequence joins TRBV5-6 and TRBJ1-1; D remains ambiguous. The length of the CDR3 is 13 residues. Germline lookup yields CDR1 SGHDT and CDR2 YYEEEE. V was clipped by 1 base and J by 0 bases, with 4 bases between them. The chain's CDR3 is CASSLQLNTEAFF. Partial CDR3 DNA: TGTGCCAGCAGCTTGCAGTTGAACACTGAA.

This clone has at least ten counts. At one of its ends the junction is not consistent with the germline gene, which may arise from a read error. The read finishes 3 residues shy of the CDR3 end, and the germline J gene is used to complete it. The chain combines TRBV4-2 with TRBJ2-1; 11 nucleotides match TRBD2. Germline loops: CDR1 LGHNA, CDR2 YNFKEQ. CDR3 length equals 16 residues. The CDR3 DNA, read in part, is TGCGCCAGCAGCCAAGACGGACTAGCGGGTCGCAATGAG. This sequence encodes CASSQDGLAGRNE. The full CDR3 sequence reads CASSQDGLAGRNEQFF.

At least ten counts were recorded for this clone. CDR3 region: CASSLAGGRSDTQYF. The DNA read from the CDR3 is TGTGCCAGCAGCTTAGCGGGGGGGCGTTCCGATACG. The chain links TRBV7-2 to TRBJ2-3; the D gene is possibly TRBD2 (7 bases). Read data end 3 residues before the CDR3 end; the end is taken from the germline J gene. Germline CDR1 is SGHTA and CDR2 is FQGNSA. This CDR3 contains 15 residues. With 0 bases removed from V and 6 bases from J, the gap between germline ends came to 13 bases.

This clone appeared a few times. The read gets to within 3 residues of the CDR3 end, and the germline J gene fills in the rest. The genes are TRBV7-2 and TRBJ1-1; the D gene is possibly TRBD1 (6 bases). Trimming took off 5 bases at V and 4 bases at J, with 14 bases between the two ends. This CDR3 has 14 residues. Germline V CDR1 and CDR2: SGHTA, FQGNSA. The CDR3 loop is CASSAVGGLTEAFF. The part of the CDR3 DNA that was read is TGTGCCAGCAGCGCCGTGGGGGGGCTCACTGAA. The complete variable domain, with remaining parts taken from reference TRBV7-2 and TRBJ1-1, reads GAGVSQSPSNKVTEKGKDVELRCDPISGHTALYWYRQSLGQGLEFLIYFQGNSAPDKSGLPSDRFSAERTGGSVSTLTIQRTQQEDSAVYLCASSAVGGLTEAFFGQGTRLTVV.

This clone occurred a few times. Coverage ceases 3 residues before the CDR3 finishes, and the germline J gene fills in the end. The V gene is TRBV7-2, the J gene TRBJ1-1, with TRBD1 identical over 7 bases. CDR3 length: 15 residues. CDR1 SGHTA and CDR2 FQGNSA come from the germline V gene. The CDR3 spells CASSLSGQGVGEAFF. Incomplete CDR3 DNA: TGTGCCAGCAGCTTATCGGGGCAGGGGGTAGGGGAA.

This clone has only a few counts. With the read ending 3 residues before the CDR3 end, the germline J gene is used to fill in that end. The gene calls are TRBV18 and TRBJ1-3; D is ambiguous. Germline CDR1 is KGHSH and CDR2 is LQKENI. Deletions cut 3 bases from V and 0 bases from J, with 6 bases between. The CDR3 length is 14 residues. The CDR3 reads CASSPGGSGNTIYF. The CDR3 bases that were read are TGTGCCAGCTCACCTGGCGGCTCTGGAAACACC.

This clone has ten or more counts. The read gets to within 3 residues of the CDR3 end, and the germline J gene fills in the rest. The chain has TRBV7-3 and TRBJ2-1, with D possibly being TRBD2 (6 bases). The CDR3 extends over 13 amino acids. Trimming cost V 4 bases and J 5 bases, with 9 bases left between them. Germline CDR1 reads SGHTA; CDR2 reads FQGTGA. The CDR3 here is CASSYGGNNEQFF. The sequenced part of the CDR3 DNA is TGTGCCAGCAGCTATGGCGGGAACAATGAG.

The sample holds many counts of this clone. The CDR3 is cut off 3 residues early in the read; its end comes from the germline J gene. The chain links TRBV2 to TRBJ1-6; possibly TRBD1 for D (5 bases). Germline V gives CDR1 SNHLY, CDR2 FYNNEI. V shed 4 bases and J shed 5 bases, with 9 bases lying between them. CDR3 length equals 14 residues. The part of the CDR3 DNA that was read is TGTGCCAGCAGTGGGACAACCCATAATTCACCC. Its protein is CASSGTTHNSP. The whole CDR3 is CASSGTTHNSPLHF.

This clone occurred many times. This CDR3 is CASSYVYRHDGYTF. The part of the CDR3 DNA that was read is TGTGCCAGCAGTTACGTTTACAGGCACGATGGC. This rearrangement joins TRBV6-2 or TRBV6-3 to TRBJ1-2; tentative D call: TRBD1 (5 bases). The read gets to within 3 residues of the CDR3 end, and the germline J gene fills in the rest. The V and J ends lost 2 bases and 6 bases respectively, with 13 bases between them. Germline V gives CDR1 MNHEY, CDR2 SVGEGT. The CDR3 loop spans 14 amino acids.

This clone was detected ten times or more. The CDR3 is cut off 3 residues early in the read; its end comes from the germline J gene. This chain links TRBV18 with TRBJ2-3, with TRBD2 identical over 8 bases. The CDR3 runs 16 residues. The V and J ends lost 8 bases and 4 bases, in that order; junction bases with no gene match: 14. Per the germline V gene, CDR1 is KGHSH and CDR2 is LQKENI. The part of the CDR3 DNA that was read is TGTGCCAGCGCCTATGGGTCTAGCGGGTACGCAGATACG. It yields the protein CASAYGSSGYADT. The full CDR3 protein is CASAYGSSGYADTQYF.

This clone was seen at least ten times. The part of the CDR3 DNA that was read is TGTGCCAGCAACAGGGCCGTGGAGACC. The encoded protein is CASNRAVET. The full CDR3 sequence reads CASNRAVETQYF. The chain links TRBV2 to TRBJ2-5; perhaps TRBD1 as D (6 bases). Read sequence stops 3 residues before the CDR3 end, and the germline J gene provides the missing end. The CDR3 contains 12 residues. Trimming left V 7 bases short and J 5 bases short, with 11 bases between. Germline V gene sequence: CDR1 SNHLY, CDR2 FYNNEI.

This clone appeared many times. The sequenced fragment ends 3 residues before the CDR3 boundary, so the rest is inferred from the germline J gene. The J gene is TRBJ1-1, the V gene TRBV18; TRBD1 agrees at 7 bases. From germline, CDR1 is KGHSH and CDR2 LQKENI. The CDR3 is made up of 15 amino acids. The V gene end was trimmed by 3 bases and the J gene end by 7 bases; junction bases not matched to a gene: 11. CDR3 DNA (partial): TGTGCCAGCTCACCCATAGGACCTCAGGGGGGTGAA. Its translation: CASSPIGPQGGE. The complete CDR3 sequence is CASSPIGPQGGEAFF.

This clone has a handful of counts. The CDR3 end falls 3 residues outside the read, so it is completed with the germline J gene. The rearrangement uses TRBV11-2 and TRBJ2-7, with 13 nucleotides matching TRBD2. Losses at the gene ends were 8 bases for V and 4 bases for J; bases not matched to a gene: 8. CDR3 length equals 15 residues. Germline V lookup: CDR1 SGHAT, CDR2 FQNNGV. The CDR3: CASGVWTSGGYEQYF. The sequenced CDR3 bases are TGTGCCAGCGGGGTATGGACTAGCGGGGGTTACGAG.

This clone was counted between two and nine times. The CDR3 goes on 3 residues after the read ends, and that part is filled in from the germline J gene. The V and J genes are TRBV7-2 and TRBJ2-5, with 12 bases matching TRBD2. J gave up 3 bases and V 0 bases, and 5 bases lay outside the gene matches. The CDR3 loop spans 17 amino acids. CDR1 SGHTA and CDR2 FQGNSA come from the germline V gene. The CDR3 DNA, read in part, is TGTGCCAGCAGCTTAGCGAGTGGACTAGCGGGAAAAGAGACC. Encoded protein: CASSLASGLAGKET. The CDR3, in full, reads CASSLASGLAGKETQYF.

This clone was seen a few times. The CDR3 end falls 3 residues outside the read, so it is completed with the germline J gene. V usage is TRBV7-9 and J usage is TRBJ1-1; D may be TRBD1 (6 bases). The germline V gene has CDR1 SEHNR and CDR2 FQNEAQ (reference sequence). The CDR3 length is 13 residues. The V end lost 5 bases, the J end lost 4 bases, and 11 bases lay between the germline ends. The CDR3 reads CASSRGGGTEAFF. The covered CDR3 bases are TGTGCCAGCAGCCGAGGGGGGGGCACTGAA.

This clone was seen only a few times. The DNA read from the CDR3 is TGTGCCTGGGACAGGGTTGGCGGGGAG. Translated: CAWDRVGGE. The entire CDR3 protein is CAWDRVGGELFF. The chain is built from TRBV30 and TRBJ2-2; 7 bases match TRBD1. The CDR3 end is not reached by the read, which stops 3 residues before it; the germline J gene fills it in. The CDR3 contains 12 residues. The trim removed 5 bases at V and 7 bases at J, leaving 4 bases unmatched. Germline V CDR1 and CDR2: GTSNPN, SVGIG (reference sequence). Full variable domain (outside the CDR3, taken from reference TRBV30 and TRBJ2-2): SQTIHQWPATLVQPVGSPLSLECTVEGTSNPNLYWYRQAAGRGLQLLFYSVGIGQISSEVPQNLSASRPQDRQFILSSKKLLLSDSGFYLCAWDRVGGELFFGEGSRLTVL.

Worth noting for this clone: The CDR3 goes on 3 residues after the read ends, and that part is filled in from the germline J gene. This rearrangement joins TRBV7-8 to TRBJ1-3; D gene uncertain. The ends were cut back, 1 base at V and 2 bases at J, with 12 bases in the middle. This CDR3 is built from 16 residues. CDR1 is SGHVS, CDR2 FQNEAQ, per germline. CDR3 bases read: TGTGCCAGCAGCTTAGAAAGGGCCTACGCTGGAAACACC. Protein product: CASSLERAYAGNT. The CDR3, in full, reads CASSLERAYAGNTIYF.